The rows below give T cell receptor beta chains drawn from one sample of a study of shared clonotypes between healthy human individuals. Profiled with immunoSEQ multiplex PCR; TCRdb holds only in-frame clones, not every one. The sample records more than 2 million clones, approximately 95% being singletons. Sequencing was carried out using naive CD4+ T cells sorted from blood. Source of these receptors: a man aged 18 to 29 in good health. The CDR3 runs from the conserved cysteine through the conserved F or W. A D gene is named only where the DNA matches it firmly.

d_gene: NA; v_gene: TRBV6-5; j_gene: TRBJ1-6; len: 14; CDR3nt: TGTGCCAGCAGTCCCACAGGGATCTATTCACCCCTCCACTTT; CDR3aa: CASSPTGIYSPLHF
d_gene: TRBD1; v_gene: TRBV2; j_gene: TRBJ1-5; len: 14; CDR3nt: TGTGCCAGCAGGGGGACAGCCGCTAATCAGCCCCAGCATTTT; CDR3aa: CASRGTAANQPQHF
d_gene: TRBD1; v_gene: TRBV30; j_gene: TRBJ1-2; len: 14; CDR3nt: TGTGCCTGGAGCCCTCAGACAGGGGGTATTGGCTACACCTTC; CDR3aa: CAWSPQTGGIGYTF
d_gene: TRBD1; v_gene: TRBV7-2; j_gene: TRBJ2-1; len: 15; CDR3nt: TGTGCCAGCAGGGCTGACAGGGGAACGTACAATGAGCAGTTCTTC; CDR3aa: CASRADRGTYNEQFF
d_gene: NA; v_gene: TRBV4-1; j_gene: TRBJ2-7; len: 16; CDR3nt: TGCGCCAGCAGCTCCCGAGGTAGGCAGGGCTTCTACGAGCAGTACTTC; CDR3aa: CASSSRGRQGFYEQYF
d_gene: TRBD2; v_gene: TRBV6-1; j_gene: TRBJ2-3; len: 16; CDR3nt: TGTGCCAGCAGTGTGGGGGCTAGCGGGAGGTACGATACGCAGTATTTT; CDR3aa: CASSVGASGRYDTQYF
d_gene: NA; v_gene: TRBV28; j_gene: TRBJ1-2; len: 14; CDR3nt: TGTGCCAGCAGTTTATCGGGGGCGAAGAGAGGCTACACCTTC; CDR3aa: CASSLSGAKRGYTF
d_gene: NA; v_gene: TRBV5-1; j_gene: TRBJ2-3; len: 14; CDR3nt: TGCGCCAGCAGCATGGGGCCGGCGGGGGATACGCAGTATTTT; CDR3aa: CASSMGPAGDTQYF
d_gene: NA; v_gene: TRBV5-6; j_gene: TRBJ1-5; len: 14; CDR3nt: TGTGCCAGCAGCTTGGGTGGTTCAAGAGAGCCCCAGCATTTT; CDR3aa: CASSLGGSREPQHF
d_gene: TRBD1; v_gene: TRBV11-2; j_gene: TRBJ1-2; len: 14; CDR3nt: TGTGCCAGCAGCCAGAGGGGACAGGTCTATGGCTACACCTTC; CDR3aa: CASSQRGQVYGYTF